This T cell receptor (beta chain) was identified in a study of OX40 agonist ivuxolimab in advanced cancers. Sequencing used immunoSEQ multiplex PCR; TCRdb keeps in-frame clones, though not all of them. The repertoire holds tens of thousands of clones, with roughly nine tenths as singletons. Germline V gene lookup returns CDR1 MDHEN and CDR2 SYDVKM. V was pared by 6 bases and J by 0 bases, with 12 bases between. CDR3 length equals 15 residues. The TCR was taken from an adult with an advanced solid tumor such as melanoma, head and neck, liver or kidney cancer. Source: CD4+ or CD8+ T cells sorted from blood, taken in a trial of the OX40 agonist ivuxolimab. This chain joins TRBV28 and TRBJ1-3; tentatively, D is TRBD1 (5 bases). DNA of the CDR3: TGTGCCAGCAGCCGCACAGGATCCTCTGGAAACACCATATATTTT. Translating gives CASSRTGSSGNTIYF.